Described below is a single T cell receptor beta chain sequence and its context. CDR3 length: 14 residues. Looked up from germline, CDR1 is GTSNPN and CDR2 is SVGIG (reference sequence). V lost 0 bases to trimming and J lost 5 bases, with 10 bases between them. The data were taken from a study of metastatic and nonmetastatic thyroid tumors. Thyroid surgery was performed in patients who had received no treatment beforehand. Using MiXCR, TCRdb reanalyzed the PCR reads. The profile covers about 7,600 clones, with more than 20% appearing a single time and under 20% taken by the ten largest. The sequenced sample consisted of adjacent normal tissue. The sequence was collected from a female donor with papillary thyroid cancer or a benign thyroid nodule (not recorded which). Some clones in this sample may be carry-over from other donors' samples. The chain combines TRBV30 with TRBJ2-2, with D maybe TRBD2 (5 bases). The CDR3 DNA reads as TGTGCCTGGAGTGTGACGAGAGGGACCGGGGAGCTGTTTTTT. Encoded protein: CAWSVTRGTGELFF.